This T cell receptor (beta chain) was observed in a study of T and B cells in COVID-19 patients. The CDR3 is 15 residues long. Unmatched junction bases numbered 8, after V lost 5 bases and J lost 4 bases. From blood, about 230-500 ng of genomic DNA served as TRB template. This clonotype was detected a few times. Multiplex PCR with BIOMED2 TRB-A/B primer pools amplified TRB rearrangements. Each CDR3 protein gets one entry after TCRdb re-called the multiplex PCR reads with MiXCR. The sample yields around 16,000 distinct CDR3 sequences, under 35% seen once. The TCR comes from a human donor who had recovered from COVID-19. What was sequenced was blood. The chain uses TRBV12-3 or TRBV12-4 and TRBJ1-5, with 7 bases identical to TRBD1. The CDR3 loop reads CASSPLDRDNQPQHF. CDR3 nucleotides: TGTGCCAGCAGTCCACTAGACAGGGATAATCAGCCCCAGCATTTT.